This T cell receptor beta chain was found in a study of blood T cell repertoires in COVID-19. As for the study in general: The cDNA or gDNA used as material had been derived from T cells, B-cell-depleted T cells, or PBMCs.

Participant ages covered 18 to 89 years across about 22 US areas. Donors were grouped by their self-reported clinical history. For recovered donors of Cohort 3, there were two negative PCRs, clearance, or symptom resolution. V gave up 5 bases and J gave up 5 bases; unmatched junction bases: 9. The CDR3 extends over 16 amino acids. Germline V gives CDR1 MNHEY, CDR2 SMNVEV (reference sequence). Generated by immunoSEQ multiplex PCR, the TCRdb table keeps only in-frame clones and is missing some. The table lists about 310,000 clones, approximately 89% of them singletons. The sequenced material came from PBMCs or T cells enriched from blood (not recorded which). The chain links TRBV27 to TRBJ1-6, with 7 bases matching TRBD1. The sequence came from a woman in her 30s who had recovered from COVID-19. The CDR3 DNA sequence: TGTGCCAGCAGTGACGACGGGACAGACGATAATTCACCCCTCCACTTT. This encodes CASSDDGTDDNSPLHF.